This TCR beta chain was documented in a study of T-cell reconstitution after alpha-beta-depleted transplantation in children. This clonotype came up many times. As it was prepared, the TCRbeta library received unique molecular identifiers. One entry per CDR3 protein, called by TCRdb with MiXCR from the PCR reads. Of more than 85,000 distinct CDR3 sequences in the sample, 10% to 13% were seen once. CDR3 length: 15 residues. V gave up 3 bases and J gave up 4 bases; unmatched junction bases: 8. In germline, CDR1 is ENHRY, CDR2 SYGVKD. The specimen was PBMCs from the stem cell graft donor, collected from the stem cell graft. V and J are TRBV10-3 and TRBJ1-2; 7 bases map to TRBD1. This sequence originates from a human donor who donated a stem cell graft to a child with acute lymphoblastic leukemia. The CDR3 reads CAISDRGRSGYGYTF. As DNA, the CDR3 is TGTGCCATCAGTGACAGGGGGAGGTCAGGCTATGGCTACACCTTC.